This is a list of T cell receptor beta chains from one sample in a study of immune cell composition in non-small cell lung cancer. Some clones are missing from TCRdb's copy, which holds only in-frame ones; the method was immunoSEQ multiplex PCR. This repertoire shows around 6,700 clones, 70% found once; its top ten account for about 4.4%. The material sequenced was lung tumor tissue. Source of these receptors: a human donor with non-small cell lung cancer. Both conserved end residues are part of each CDR3. Each record gives: CDR3 DNA, CDR3 protein, clone size, J gene, V gene, D gene. A D gene is named only where the DNA matches it firmly. Clone size is given for some rows only: seen once, a few or many times, or a class if the clone is expanded.

TGTGCCAGCAGCGTAGATCTTAACTGGGCAGGGGGCAATGAGCAGTTCTTC CASSVDLNWAGGNEQFF once TRBJ2-1 TRBV9 TRBD1
TGCGCCAGCAGTGATACGGGATTCACAGATACGCAGTATTTT CASSDTGFTDTQYF . TRBJ2-3 TRBV10-2 .
TGTGCCAGCAGTACCGCCCTTACTTCTGGAAACACCATATATTTT CASSTALTSGNTIYF . TRBJ1-3 TRBV2 .
TGTGCCAGCAGCTTATCCGGGCCCGCTAGCGGGAGAAATAGGCAGTACTTC CASSLSGPASGRNRQYF . TRBJ2-5 TRBV7-8 TRBD2
TGTGCCAGCAGCTTGGAACCGGGACTAGTGGGAGAGACCCAGTACTTC CASSLEPGLVGETQYF . TRBJ2-5 TRBV5-4 TRBD2
TGTGCCAGCGGAAAAACTAGCGGGGGTTTCATATTGGGGGAGCTGTTTTTT CASGKTSGGFILGELFF . TRBJ2-2 TRBV7-2 TRBD2
TGTGCCAGCCACCCCAGGGTGAGCACAGATACGCAGTATTTT CASHPRVSTDTQYF . TRBJ2-3 TRBV19 .
TGTGCCATCAGAGGGAGGGGCGAAGGGAATTCACCCCTCCACTTT CAIRGRGEGNSPLHF few TRBJ1-6 TRBV10-3 .
TGTGCCAGCAGTCAGACAGACAGGAACTATGGCTACACCTTC CASSQTDRNYGYTF . TRBJ1-2 TRBV28 .
TGTGCCAGCAGCACAGGACAGGTCTACTCCTACGAGCAGTACTTC CASSTGQVYSYEQYF once TRBJ2-7 TRBV5-5 TRBD1
TGCGCCCCTTTACAGGGCAGTTTGATGGGTAGTACCGGGGAGCTGTTTTTT CAPLQGSLMGSTGELFF . TRBJ2-2 TRBV10-2 .
TGTGCCAGCAGCTTGTTAGGGGGAATCAATCAGCCCCAGCATTTT CASSLLGGINQPQHF . TRBJ1-5 TRBV5-6 .
TGTGCCAGCAGCTTAGCCCCTTCTAGCGCCGGGCAGTTCTTC CASSLAPSSAGQFF . TRBJ2-1 TRBV7-8 .
TGCGCCAGCAGCTTGTGGGGACTAGCGGGACGCACAGATACGCAGTATTTT CASSLWGLAGRTDTQYF . TRBJ2-3 TRBV5-1 TRBD2
TGCGCCAGCAGCTCTACGGGACTAGCGGGTTCCACCTCCTACTACGAGCAGTACTTC CASSSTGLAGSTSYYEQYF once TRBJ2-7 TRBV5-1 TRBD2
TGTGCCAGCAGCAAAAGACTAGCGGGGGTAATTTCCTACGAGCAGTACTTC CASSKRLAGVISYEQYF once TRBJ2-7 TRBV5-5 TRBD2
TGTGCCAGCAGCTTCGGGACAGGGAACAGGGGGGAGCTGTTTTTT CASSFGTGNRGELFF . TRBJ2-2 TRBV11-2 TRBD1
TGTGCCAGCAGTGATATGAGTTCCCAGCAGTTCTTC CASSDMSSQQFF few TRBJ2-1 TRBV6-4 .
TGTGCCAGCAGTTACCGGACAGGAAGGGGGGCTTTCTTT CASSYRTGRGAFF . TRBJ1-1 TRBV6-5 TRBD1
TGCGCCAGCAGAGCCGGGACGGCCTTCAGACCGGGACTAGCGGGAACCGGGGAGCTGTTTTTT CASRAGTAFRPGLAGTGELFF . TRBJ2-2 TRBV5-1 TRBD2
TGTGCCAGCGGGCACCGAGGGCCGCAAGAGACCCAGTACTTC CASGHRGPQETQYF . TRBJ2-5 TRBV6-5 .
TGTGCCAGCAGTAGGACAGGGGTGCGACTCGAGCAGTACTTC CASSRTGVRLEQYF once TRBJ2-7 TRBV6-5 TRBD1